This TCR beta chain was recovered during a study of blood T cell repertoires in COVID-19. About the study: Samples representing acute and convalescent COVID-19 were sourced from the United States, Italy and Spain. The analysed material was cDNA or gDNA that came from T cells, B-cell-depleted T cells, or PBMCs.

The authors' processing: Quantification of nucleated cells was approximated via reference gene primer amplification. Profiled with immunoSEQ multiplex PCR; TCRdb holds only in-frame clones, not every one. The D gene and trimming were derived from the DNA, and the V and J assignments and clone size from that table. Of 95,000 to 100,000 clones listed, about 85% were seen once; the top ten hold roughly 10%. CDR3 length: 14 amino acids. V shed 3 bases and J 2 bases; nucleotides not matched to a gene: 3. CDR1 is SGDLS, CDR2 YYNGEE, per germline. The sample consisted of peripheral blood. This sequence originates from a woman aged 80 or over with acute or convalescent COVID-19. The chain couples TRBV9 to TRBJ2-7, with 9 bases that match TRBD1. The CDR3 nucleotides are TGTGCCAGCAGCGCTGGGACAGGGCCCTACGAGCAGTACTTC. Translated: CASSAGTGPYEQYF.